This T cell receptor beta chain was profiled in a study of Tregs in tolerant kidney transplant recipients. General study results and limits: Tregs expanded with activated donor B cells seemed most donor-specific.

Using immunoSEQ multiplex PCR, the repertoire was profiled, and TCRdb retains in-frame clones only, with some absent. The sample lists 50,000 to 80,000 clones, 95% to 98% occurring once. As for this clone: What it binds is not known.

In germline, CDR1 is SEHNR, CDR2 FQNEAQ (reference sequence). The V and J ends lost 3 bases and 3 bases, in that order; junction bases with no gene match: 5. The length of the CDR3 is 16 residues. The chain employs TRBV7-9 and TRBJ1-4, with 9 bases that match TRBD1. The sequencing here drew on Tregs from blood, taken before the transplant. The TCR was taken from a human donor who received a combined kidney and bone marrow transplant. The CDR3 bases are TGTGCCAGCAGCTTCTACAGGGGGCTAGCTAATGAAAAACTGTTTTTT. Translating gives CASSFYRGLANEKLFF.